This TCR beta chain originates from a study of blood T cells in healthy people across ages. There were healthy Caucasian individuals from Russia, aged roughly 6 to 100, serving as donors. Peripheral blood was drawn, roughly 10 milliliters per donor. Researchers report isolating at least 6.5 million PBMCs per sample. Concerning this clonotype: The antigen is unknown.

Study outcomes and limitations: Naive T cell percentage showed a strong correlation with TCR beta diversity.

PCR was performed a second time for 7 to 11 cycles using a sample-barcoded 5' primer and a J-beta primer mix. Via MiXCR, TCRdb re-called the 5' RACE reads, giving one row per CDR3 protein. The profile shows over a million distinct CDR3 sequences, approximately 25% of them singletons. CDR1 MNHNS and CDR2 SASEGT come from the germline V gene. CDR3 length: 14 residues. Trimming cost V 7 bases and J 2 bases, with 12 bases left between them. A further study also used this sample, focusing on T cells of mothers and their children.

The sample comprised blood. The chain recombines TRBV6-1 with TRBJ2-1; no firm D call. The source of this sequence is a girl aged 2 to 10 in good health. CDR3 DNA: TGTGCCAGCAACCTTGCGTGGCCCTACAATGAGCAGTTCTTC. This translates into CASNLAWPYNEQFF.